Below are 12 T cell receptor beta chains sequenced from a single sample in a study of cytomegalovirus exposure and HLA in healthy donors. Vbeta (60) and Jbeta (13) primers were used in the PCR. Produced via immunoSEQ multiplex PCR; TCRdb's table is partial and in-frame only. The repertoire holds under 150,000 clones, 67% seen once, with almost 8.5% in the top ten. Source material: PBMCs. These receptors all come from a man between 18 and 35 years old in good health and CMV-seropositive.

This clone turned up a few times. This chain uses TRBV6-1 with TRBJ1-5; D may be TRBD1 (6 bases). V was trimmed by 5 bases and J by 0 bases, leaving 11 bases between them. In germline, CDR1 is MNHNS, CDR2 SASEGT. CDR3 length: 15 amino acids. The CDR3, as DNA: TGTGCCAGCAGTTTATCGGACAGTAGCAATCAGCCCCAGCATTTT. It translates to CASSLSDSSNQPQHF.

The rearrangement links TRBV28 to TRBJ2-3; 7 nucleotides match TRBD2. From germline, CDR1 is MDHEN and CDR2 SYDVKM. The CDR3 has 19 amino acids. The ends lost 9 bases at V and 2 bases at J; junction bases unmatched: 23. In DNA, the CDR3 is TGTGCCAGAGGGGAGACTAGCAGCAAGGACGTACAGGACACAGATACGCAGTATTTT. Translated: CARGETSSKDVQDTDTQYF.

The rearrangement joins TRBV6-1 to TRBJ1-2; D is ambiguous. The CDR3 covers 12 residues. V was pared by 8 bases and J by 0 bases, with 7 bases between. CDR1 is MNHNS, CDR2 SASEGT, per germline. This chain's CDR3 is CASGQTNYGYTF. The DNA of the CDR3 is TGTGCCAGCGGGCAGACTAACTATGGCTACACCTTC.

The chain is built from TRBV5-4 and TRBJ2-5; D may be TRBD2 (6 bases). Germline V gene data show CDR1 as SGHNT and CDR2 as YYREEE (reference sequence). V was trimmed by 4 bases and J by 5 bases, leaving 18 bases between them. The CDR3 consists of 15 residues. The CDR3 sequence is CASSPTRGAGETQYF. The CDR3 DNA follows: TGTGCCAGCAGCCCGACGCGCGGGGCCGGGGAGACCCAGTACTTC.

This clone is a singleton in its sample. The V call is TRBV6-5, the J call TRBJ1-4; 8 bases align to TRBD1. The J segment lost 5 bases and the V segment lost 5 bases, leaving 7 bases of the junction unmatched. This CDR3 has 15 amino acids. CDR1 and CDR2 (germline): MNHEY, SVGAGI. The DNA for the CDR3 is TGTGCCAGCAGTGTACAGGGGGGTAGCAATGAAAAACTGTTTTTT. Protein sequence: CASSVQGGSNEKLFF.

The sample holds a few counts of this clone. The chain joins TRBV6-5 to TRBJ1-2; TRBD1 might be the D (5 bases). The ends were cut back, 6 bases at V and 7 bases at J, with 9 bases in the middle. The CDR3 is 11 residues long. Per germline, CDR1 MNHEY and CDR2 SVGAGI. CDR3 residues: CASSWGGGYTF. CDR3 in DNA: TGTGCCAGCAGCTGGGGGGGTGGCTACACCTTC.

This clone was observed a few times. This chain connects TRBV15 to TRBJ2-4, with 8 positions matching TRBD1. The V and J ends lost 1 base and 3 bases, in that order; junction bases with no gene match: 5. The CDR3 totals 16 residues. Per germline, CDR1 LNHNV and CDR2 YYDKDF (reference sequence). This chain's CDR3 is CATSRGTGSGKNIQYF. The CDR3 DNA sequence: TGTGCCACCAGCAGAGGGACAGGGTCGGGCAAAAACATTCAGTACTTC.

Only a few counts were recorded for this clone. The J gene is TRBJ1-5, the V gene TRBV28; 7 bases agree with TRBD1. The germline gives CDR1 MDHEN, CDR2 SYDVKM. This CDR3 is 13 amino acids long. Trimming removed 6 bases from V and 6 bases from J; junction bases left unmatched: 5. Here the CDR3 DNA reads TGTGCCAGCAGGGAGCAGGGGGTTCAGCCCCAGCATTTT. Protein: CASREQGVQPQHF.

This chain joins TRBV11-3 and TRBJ2-3; a weak D match, TRBD1 (6 bases). V lost 6 bases, J lost 6 bases, and 13 bases lay in between. The CDR3 spans 13 residues. Germline values: CDR1 SGHNT, CDR2 YENEEA. CDR3 sequence reads: CASRTTGSDTQYF. The DNA for the CDR3 is TGTGCCAGCAGAACCACAGGGTCGGATACGCAGTATTTT.

The CDR3 sequence is CASGSGGPNEQYF. The CDR3 DNA reads as TGCGCCAGCGGCTCGGGGGGGCCTAACGAGCAGTACTTC. The chain links TRBV5-1 to TRBJ2-7; 8 bases fit TRBD2. The junction had 8 bases not matched to a gene; V was cut back by 7 bases and J by 5 bases. The length of the CDR3 is 13 residues. In germline, CDR1 is SGHRS, CDR2 YFSETQ.

V and J are TRBV11-2 and TRBJ1-2; TRBD1 matches at 8 bases. There are 15 residues in the CDR3. V trimming: 5 bases; J trimming: 3 bases; junction bases outside the gene matches: 8. CDR1 and CDR2 (germline): SGHAT, FQNNGV. CDR3 sequence (DNA): TGTGCCAGCAGCCCTTTAGGACAGGGCTACTATGGCTACACCTTC. The encoded protein is CASSPLGQGYYGYTF.

This chain uses TRBV11-2 with TRBJ2-5, with D possibly matching TRBD1 (6 bases). CDR1 SGHAT and CDR2 FQNNGV come from the germline V gene. CDR3 length equals 14 residues. Trimming removed 3 bases from V and 2 bases from J, with 10 bases in between. The DNA of the CDR3 is TGTGCCAGCAGCTTTGGGGGCTATCAAGAGACCCAGTACTTC. Translating it yields CASSFGGYQETQYF.